These 25 T cell receptor beta chains originate from one sample sequenced in a study of T cell changes during pregnancy in multiple sclerosis (dated by TCRdb to between 2018 and 2021). The protocol used for the library was the immunoSEQ multiplex PCR assay. The table comes from immuneACCESS by way of TCRdb, which keeps in-frame sequences with V and J called. Part of the clones is missing from these tables; in studies checked, under half for an unresolved V gene and the rest for unknown reasons. The sample data list about 17,000 clones, and around 90% of these were observed just once. The ten largest make up about 12% of the sample. The sample consisted of CD8+ T cells from peripheral blood mononuclear cells, taken after pregnancy. Every receptor here comes from a female donor in good health, enrolled as a control in a pregnancy study.

V and J are TRBV15 and TRBJ1-3, with 7 nucleotides matching TRBD1. Germline CDR1 reads LNHNV; CDR2 reads YYDKDF (reference sequence). With V trimmed by 4 bases and J by 4 bases, 1 base remained unmatched. The CDR3 totals 13 residues. This CDR3 reads CATSTDRGNTIYF. The CDR3 DNA sequence: TGTGCCACCAGCACGGACAGGGGAAACACCATATATTTT.

CDR3 sequence: CASSEAGGPSDTQYF. The CDR3 bases are TGTGCCAGCAGTGAGGCGGGGGGGCCCTCAGATACGCAGTATTTT. The rearrangement links TRBV6-4 to TRBJ2-3; TRBD2 matches 9 bases. The germline V gene encodes CDR1 MRHNA and CDR2 SNTAGT. CDR3 size: 15 residues. J gave up 4 bases and V 3 bases, and 5 bases lay outside the gene matches.

The chain carries TRBV4-1 and TRBJ2-5; 7 bases are a match to TRBD1. The length of the CDR3 is 15 residues. V lost 0 bases, J lost 2 bases, and 3 bases stayed unmatched. Germline values: CDR1 MGHRA, CDR2 YSYEKL. CDR3 coding DNA: TGCGCCAGCAGCCAAGAATGGACAGGTCAAGAGACCCAGTACTTC. As protein: CASSQEWTGQETQYF.

The chain uses TRBV5-6 and TRBJ1-4, with no clear D. CDR3 length equals 14 residues. Germline CDR1 reads SGHDT; CDR2 reads YYEEEE. V lost 4 bases and J 4 bases, leaving 11 bases between the germline ends. CDR3 protein: CASSGRLVNEKLFF. In DNA form, the CDR3 reads TGTGCCAGCAGCGGGAGACTCGTTAATGAAAAACTGTTTTTT.

V usage is TRBV10-3 and J usage is TRBJ2-2; 9 nucleotides match TRBD2. The CDR3 is made up of 17 amino acids. V trimming: 8 bases; J trimming: 2 bases; junction bases outside the gene matches: 12. Germline-derived CDR1 and CDR2 are ENHRY and SYGVKD. DNA for the CDR3: TGTGCCATCGCAGCGGGGCGGGGGGGCCCCAACACCGGGGAGCTGTTTTTT. Its translation is CAIAAGRGGPNTGELFF.

The chain links TRBV4-1 to TRBJ2-2; D gene unclear. The CDR3 runs 15 residues. Trimming shortened V by 0 bases and J by 7 bases, and 12 bases separated the two germline ends. The V gene's germline CDR1 is MGHRA and CDR2 YSYEKL. The CDR3 loop reads CASSQEVGRRGELFF. Written as DNA, the CDR3 is TGCGCCAGCAGCCAAGAGGTGGGCCGCCGCGGGGAGCTGTTTTTT.

V and J are TRBV7-8 and TRBJ2-7, with 8 bases fitting TRBD2. The CDR3 length is 15 residues. From germline, CDR1 is SGHVS and CDR2 FQNEAQ. V lost 5 bases to trimming and J lost 6 bases; unmatched junction nucleotides: 12. CDR3 coding DNA: TGTGCCAGCAGCGGCAAACTTCAAGCGGGGGTCGAGCAGTACTTC. Translated, it gives CASSGKLQAGVEQYF.

The rearrangement uses TRBV5-4 and TRBJ2-7, with D unresolved. The germline gives CDR1 SGHNT, CDR2 YYREEE (reference sequence). CDR3 length equals 15 residues. Trimming stripped 0 bases from V and 5 bases from J, with 15 bases between. This CDR3 reads CASSLVLPYRHEQYF. The CDR3 region has the DNA TGTGCCAGCAGCTTGGTTCTCCCCTATCGCCACGAGCAGTACTTC.

This chain's CDR3 is CASSNGDRSYNSPLHF. CDR3 nucleotide sequence: TGTGCCAGTAGTAACGGTGACAGAAGTTATAATTCACCCCTCCACTTT. The rearrangement joins TRBV19 to TRBJ1-6; maybe TRBD1 (5 bases). The germline V gene encodes CDR1 LNHDA and CDR2 SQIVND (reference sequence). CDR3 length: 16 amino acids. V was pared by 4 bases and J by 4 bases, with 14 bases between.

The chain joins TRBV11-2 to TRBJ2-7, with 7 bases fitting TRBD1. Trimming removed 1 base from V and 5 bases from J; junction bases left unmatched: 2. The CDR3 has 13 residues. In germline, CDR1 is SGHAT, CDR2 FQNNGV. CDR3 coding DNA: TGTGCCAGCAGCTTAGTGGGACAGAACGAGCAGTACTTC. It yields the protein CASSLVGQNEQYF.

The rearrangement joins TRBV27 to TRBJ2-2, with 11 bases identical to TRBD2. V lost 10 bases to trimming and J lost 9 bases; unmatched junction nucleotides: 7. The CDR3 is made up of 13 amino acids. From germline, CDR1 is MNHEY and CDR2 SMNVEV (reference sequence). The CDR3 protein is CATAGLAGWELFF. CDR3 DNA: TGTGCCACCGCAGGACTAGCGGGTTGGGAGCTGTTTTTT.

The J gene is TRBJ2-5, the V gene TRBV7-9; D unresolved. The ends were cut back, 1 base at V and 5 bases at J, with 11 bases in the middle. The CDR3 sequence is 14 residues long. The germline CDR1 and CDR2 sequences are SEHNR and FQNEAQ (reference sequence). Here the CDR3 DNA reads TGTGCCAGCAGCTTAGTAGCCATGGAGGAGACCCAGTACTTC. It translates to CASSLVAMEETQYF.

The CDR3 loop reads CASSYGPGQGTEAFF. Here the CDR3 DNA reads TGTGCCAGCAGTTACGGACCGGGACAGGGGACCGAAGCTTTCTTT. The chain couples TRBV6-5 to TRBJ1-1; 10 bases fit TRBD1. In germline, CDR1 is MNHEY, CDR2 SVGAGI. V shed 2 bases, J shed 8 bases, and the junction held 8 bases outside the gene matches. The CDR3 has 15 residues.

V gene TRBV7-9 combines with J gene TRBJ1-1, with D maybe TRBD1 (6 bases). The CDR3 consists of 13 residues. CDR1 is SEHNR and CDR2 is FQNEAQ in the germline V gene (reference sequence). Between the trimmed V and J ends, which lost 5 bases and 10 bases, there was a span of 17 bases. CDR3 sequence: CASSVGGLMGAFF. CDR3 nucleotide sequence: TGTGCCAGCAGCGTCGGGGGGCTTATGGGAGCTTTCTTT.

The chain uses TRBV29-1 and TRBJ2-7, with a tentative D call TRBD2 (5 bases). Looked up from germline, CDR1 is SQVTM and CDR2 is ANQGSEA. The CDR3 is 13 residues long. V was shortened by 3 bases and J by 7 bases, with 16 bases between the two germline ends. CDR3: CSVDPGSTGEQYF. The CDR3 DNA sequence: TGCAGCGTTGATCCGGGTTCTACGGGGGAGCAGTACTTC.

V is TRBV5-1 and J is TRBJ2-3; D not resolved. Trimming shortened V by 4 bases and J by 2 bases, and 11 bases separated the two germline ends. Germline CDR1 SGHRS, CDR2 YFSETQ. The CDR3 consists of 14 residues. In DNA form, the CDR3 reads TGCGCCAGCAGCCCCTACGGGTCCACAGATACGCAGTATTTT. Translated, it gives CASSPYGSTDTQYF.

The chain carries TRBV9 and TRBJ2-1; tentatively, D is TRBD2 (5 bases). Germline CDR1 is SGDLS and CDR2 is YYNGEE. V was clipped by 5 bases and J by 9 bases, with 21 bases between them. This CDR3 has 15 amino acids. The chain's CDR3 is CASRRGARVFGEQFF. CDR3 nucleotide sequence: TGTGCCAGCAGGCGAGGAGCGCGGGTATTCGGTGAGCAGTTCTTC.

This chain connects TRBV4-2 to TRBJ2-7, with D perhaps TRBD1 (6 bases). CDR3 length: 15 residues. The germline V gene has CDR1 LGHNA and CDR2 YNFKEQ. Trimming left V 0 bases short and J 6 bases short, with 15 bases between. The CDR3 is CASSQEQGGSGEQYF. In DNA, the CDR3 is TGTGCCAGCAGCCAAGAGCAAGGGGGTTCTGGCGAGCAGTACTTC.

This clone was recorded only once. This rearrangement joins TRBV19 to TRBJ2-1; 9 nucleotides agree with TRBD2. In germline, CDR1 is LNHDA, CDR2 SQIVND (reference sequence). Unmatched junction bases numbered 5, after V lost 5 bases and J lost 0 bases. CDR3 length: 16 residues. The DNA of the CDR3 is TGTGCCAGTAGTTACGGCGGGAGGGACTCCTACAATGAGCAGTTCTTC. This gives the protein CASSYGGRDSYNEQFF.

This chain uses TRBV29-1 with TRBJ2-7, with D tentatively TRBD1 (6 bases). The CDR3 is made up of 14 amino acids. V lost 6 bases and J 3 bases, leaving 18 bases between the germline ends. Per germline, CDR1 SQVTM and CDR2 ANQGSEA. For the CDR3, the DNA is TGCAGCGTCGATACAGGGAAGGCGGGCTACGAGCAGTACTTC. This encodes CSVDTGKAGYEQYF.

The chain joins TRBV5-5 to TRBJ2-7; D is perhaps TRBD1 (5 bases). CDR1 SGHKS and CDR2 YYEKEE come from the germline V gene (reference sequence). This CDR3 has 13 amino acids. V shed 6 bases and J shed 5 bases, with 15 bases lying between them. The CDR3 reads CASTNPQGDEQYF. For the CDR3, the DNA is TGTGCCAGCACCAATCCCCAGGGTGACGAGCAGTACTTC.

This rearrangement joins TRBV28 to TRBJ1-2; TRBD1 matches at 9 bases. The CDR3 is 15 residues long. Germline CDR1 and CDR2: MDHEN and SYDVKM. Trimming removed 3 bases from V and 7 bases from J; junction bases left unmatched: 9. CDR3 amino acids: CASSLFSDRGGGYTF. The CDR3 nucleotides read TGTGCCAGCAGTTTGTTTTCGGACAGGGGTGGTGGCTACACCTTC.

The chain employs TRBV5-4 and TRBJ2-7, with TRBD2 as a possible D gene (5 bases). The V gene lost 5 bases and the J gene lost 5 bases, with 20 bases spanning the gap. Germline V CDR1 and CDR2: SGHNT, YYREEE (reference sequence). CDR3 size: 15 residues. The chain's CDR3 is CASSRTSSPLDEQYF. CDR3 sequence (DNA): TGTGCCAGCAGTCGGACGTCTAGCCCACTGGACGAGCAGTACTTC.

This chain links TRBV10-2 with TRBJ1-2; D possibly corresponds to TRBD1 (5 bases). The CDR3 sequence is 14 residues long. Trimming left V 2 bases short and J 4 bases short, with 11 bases between. The germline gives CDR1 WSHSY, CDR2 SAAADI. The CDR3 sequence: CASSETGGGYGYTF. The CDR3 DNA reads TGCGCCAGCAGTGAGACGGGGGGGGGCTATGGCTACACCTTC.

This clone was seen more than once but under ten times. In DNA, the CDR3 is TGTGCCAGCAGGGGGGGTTTGGGCTACACCTTC. This codes for CASRGGLGYTF. This chain connects TRBV2 to TRBJ1-2; D is possibly TRBD1 (5 bases). CDR3 size: 11 residues. Germline CDR1 and CDR2: SNHLY and FYNNEI. Deletions cut 6 bases from V and 8 bases from J, with 10 bases between.